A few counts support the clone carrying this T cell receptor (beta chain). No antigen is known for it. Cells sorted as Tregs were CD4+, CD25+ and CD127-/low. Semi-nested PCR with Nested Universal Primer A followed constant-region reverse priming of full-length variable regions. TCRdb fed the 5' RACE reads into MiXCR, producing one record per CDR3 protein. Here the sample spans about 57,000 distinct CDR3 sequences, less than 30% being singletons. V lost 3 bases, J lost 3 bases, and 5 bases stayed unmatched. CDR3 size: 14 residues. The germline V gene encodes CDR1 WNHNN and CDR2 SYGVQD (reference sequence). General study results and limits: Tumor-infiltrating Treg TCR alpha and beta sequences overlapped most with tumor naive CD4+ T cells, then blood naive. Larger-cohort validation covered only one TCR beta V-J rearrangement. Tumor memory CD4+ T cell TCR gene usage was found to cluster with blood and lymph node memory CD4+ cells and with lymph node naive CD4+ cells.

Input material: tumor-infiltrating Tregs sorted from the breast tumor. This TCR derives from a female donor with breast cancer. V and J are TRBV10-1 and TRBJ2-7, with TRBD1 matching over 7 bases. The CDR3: CASSDRTGVYEQYF. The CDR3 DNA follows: TGCGCCAGCAGTGATAGGACAGGAGTCTACGAGCAGTACTTC.